This T cell receptor (beta chain) was sequenced in a study of T cell responses to AZD1222 COVID-19 vaccine. Sequencing used immunoSEQ multiplex PCR; TCRdb keeps in-frame clones, though not all of them. The sample has approximately 120,000 clones, about 90% seen once. This CDR3 is 13 amino acids long. The V gene lost 2 bases and the J gene lost 7 bases, with 11 bases spanning the gap. The V gene's germline CDR1 is SEHNR and CDR2 FQNEAQ (reference sequence). This sequence was found in an adult in good health. Material: peripheral blood, obtained on day 0 of AZD1222 vaccination. The chain links TRBV7-9 to TRBJ1-2; D may be TRBD1 (5 bases). This CDR3 reads CASSLQGPSGYTF. For the CDR3, the DNA is TGTGCCAGCAGCTTACAGGGACCGAGTGGCTACACCTTC.